The rows below give T cell receptor beta chains drawn from one sample of a study of blood T cells in healthy people across ages. TCRdb ran MiXCR on the 5' RACE reads and lists one entry per CDR3 protein. The profile shows 650,000 to 1,000,000 distinct CDR3 sequences, 35% to 40% of them singletons. Sequencing used blood. These receptors all stem from a man younger than 30 in good health. The CDR3 runs from the conserved cysteine through the conserved F or W. The order of the fields is V gene, D gene, J gene, clone size, CDR3 DNA, CDR3 protein. A D gene is named only where the DNA matches it firmly. Expanded clones get a size class; other rows say once, few or many, or leave the size out.

TRBV20-1	TRBD1	TRBJ2-7	many	TGCAGTGCTAGGTCCGGGATGACAGGGTCCTTTACCTACGAGCAGTACTTC	CSARSGMTGSFTYEQYF
TRBV9	NA	TRBJ2-7	NA	TGTGCCAGCAGCGTAGACCGAGGGTTGAATGAGCAGTACTTC	CASSVDRGLNEQYF
TRBV7-2	TRBD2	TRBJ2-1	NA	TGTGCCAGCAGCTTATGGGGGGGGTCCCACAATAAGCGGTTCTTC	CASSLWGGSHNKRFF
TRBV7-3	NA	TRBJ2-5	NA	TGTGCCAGCAGCGAGGGGGGTTCAGAGACCCAGTACTTC	CASSEGGSETQYF
TRBV7-3	NA	TRBJ1-6	many	TGTGCCAGCGGTGACTCCTATAATTCACCCCTCCACTTT	CASGDSYNSPLHF
TRBV11-2	TRBD1	TRBJ2-3	NA	TGTGCCAGCAGCTTCCTGAAGGGGACAGTCAAGTTGGGAGATACGCAGTATTTT	CASSFLKGTVKLGDTQYF
TRBV7-2	NA	TRBJ2-5	many	TGTGCCAGCAGCCCTCAGGGTCACCTACAAGAGACCCAGTACTTC	CASSPQGHLQETQYF
TRBV11-2	TRBD1	TRBJ2-1	NA	TGTGCCAGCAGCCCTAGACAGGGGTGGCCCGAGGAGCAGTTCTTC	CASSPRQGWPEEQFF
TRBV12-3/TRBV12-4	NA	TRBJ2-1	few	TGTGCCAGCAGCAGGGGATTCCCCCTCCGGGACAATGAGCAGTTCTTC	CASSRGFPLRDNEQFF
TRBV6-1	NA	TRBJ2-3	NA	TGTGCCAGCAGTGAAGCGTGGCGGTCTGATCCGCAGTATTTT	CASSEAWRSDPQYF
TRBV6-2/TRBV6-3	NA	TRBJ2-7	NA	TGTGCCAGCAATAGACCGGGGCCGGGGTACGAGCAGTACTTC	CASNRPGPGYEQYF
TRBV7-3	TRBD1	TRBJ2-2	NA	TGTGCCAGCAGCCTCCCGACAGGGGCGGGCACCGGGGAGCTGTTTTTT	CASSLPTGAGTGELFF
TRBV20-1	TRBD1	TRBJ2-7	few	TGCAGTGCTAGTGAAGGACAGGCCTACGAGCAGTACTTC	CSASEGQAYEQYF
TRBV28	NA	TRBJ1-5	NA	TGTGCCAGCAGCCCGATCCAGCCTCATAGCAATCAGCCCCAGCATTTT	CASSPIQPHSNQPQHF
TRBV4-3	TRBD2	TRBJ2-7	few	TGCGCCAGCAGCAAAGGACTAGCGGGGACGTGGGACGAGCAGTACTTC	CASSKGLAGTWDEQYF
TRBV10-3	TRBD1	TRBJ1-6	many	TGTGCCTCGGGACAGGGCAATAATTCACCCCTCCACTTT	CASGQGNNSPLHF
TRBV15	TRBD2	TRBJ2-3	NA	TGTGCCACCAGCAGGCTTCCTCCGGGACTAGCGGGCACAGATACGCAGTATTTT	CATSRLPPGLAGTDTQYF
TRBV27	TRBD2	TRBJ2-1	NA	TGTGCCAGCAATGTAGCGGGGGGGCGTAATGAGCAGTTCTTC	CASNVAGGRNEQFF
TRBV12-3/TRBV12-4	TRBD1	TRBJ2-3	NA	TGTGCCAGCAGTTTAGCGCTGGGGACAGATATGCAGTATTTT	CASSLALGTDMQYF
TRBV10-2	TRBD1	TRBJ1-6	NA	TGCGCCAGCAGTAAGAGGGACAGGGAGAATTCACCCCTCCACTTT	CASSKRDRENSPLHF
TRBV7-2	TRBD1	TRBJ1-2	NA	TGTGCCAGCAGCGCCTTGACAGGGCTCGGGCACTATGGCTACACCTTC	CASSALTGLGHYGYTF
TRBV12-3/TRBV12-4	NA	TRBJ1-1	NA	TGTGCCAGCAGCCGCATCGGTGAAGCTTTCTTT	CASSRIGEAFF
TRBV25-1	NA	TRBJ2-2	NA	TGTGCCAGCAGTGAGGGAGGGGGAGTCAACACCGGGGAGCTGTTTTTT	CASSEGGGVNTGELFF
TRBV20-1	NA	TRBJ2-6	once	TGCAGTGCCGGCAGGGCCTACGGGGCCAACGTCCTGACTTTC	CSAGRAYGANVLTF
TRBV3-1	NA	TRBJ2-3	NA	TGTGCCAGCAGCCAAGATGGGCAGGGATCAGATACGCAGTATTTT	CASSQDGQGSDTQYF
TRBV20-1	NA	TRBJ2-5	few	TGCAGTGCTAAGGGCGGCGGCGGAGCGCCTCAAGAGACCCAGTACTTC	CSAKGGGGAPQETQYF
TRBV7-2	TRBD2	TRBJ2-7	few	TGTGCCAGCAGGCCCGGGACTAGCGGCTCCTACGAGCAGTACTTC	CASRPGTSGSYEQYF